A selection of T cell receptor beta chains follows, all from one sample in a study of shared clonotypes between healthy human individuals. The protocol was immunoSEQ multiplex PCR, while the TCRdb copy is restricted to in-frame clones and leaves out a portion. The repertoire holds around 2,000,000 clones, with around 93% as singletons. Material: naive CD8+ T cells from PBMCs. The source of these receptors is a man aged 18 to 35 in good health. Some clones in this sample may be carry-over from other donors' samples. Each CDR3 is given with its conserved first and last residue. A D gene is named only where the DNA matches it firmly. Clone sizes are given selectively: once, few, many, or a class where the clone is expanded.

CASSPRKKTSGNYEQYF TGTGCCAGCAGCCCCCGAAAAAAGACTAGCGGGAACTACGAGCAGTACTTC TRBD2 NA TRBJ2-7 TRBV11-2
CASSLKIPGDEQYF TGTGCCAGCAGTTTAAAGATACCGGGCGACGAGCAGTACTTC NA NA TRBJ2-7 TRBV28
CASSVGLVNEQFF TGTGCCAGCAGCGTGGGACTAGTGAATGAGCAGTTCTTC TRBD2 NA TRBJ2-1 TRBV9
CASSQVKREGRTDTQYF TGCGCCAGCAGCCAAGTGAAGCGGGAGGGCCGGACAGATACGCAGTATTTT TRBD2 NA TRBJ2-3 TRBV4-1
CASSELTGVVYEQYF TGTGCCAGCAGTGAACTTACGGGAGTTGTCTACGAGCAGTACTTC NA NA TRBJ2-7 TRBV25-1
CASSYRGGHYEQYF TGTGCCAGCAGTTACCGGGGGGGGCACTACGAGCAGTACTTC TRBD2 NA TRBJ2-7 TRBV6-5
CASSLAGGQETQYF TGTGCCAGCAGCTTGGCCGGGGGGCAAGAGACCCAGTACTTC TRBD2 once TRBJ2-5 TRBV5-6
CASSLLSKTEAFF TGTGCCAGCAGTTTACTCAGTAAGACTGAAGCTTTCTTT NA few TRBJ1-1 TRBV28
CASSVAGLAGGGGDEQYF TGTGCCAGCAGCGTAGCGGGACTAGCGGGAGGGGGAGGCGACGAGCAGTACTTC TRBD2 once TRBJ2-7 TRBV9
CASSSRLVAGGWDTQYF TGTGCCAGCAGCTCCCGTCTCGTAGCGGGAGGTTGGGATACGCAGTATTTT TRBD2 NA TRBJ2-3 TRBV11-2
CASNTGESNQPQHF TGTGCCAGCAACACGGGGGAAAGCAATCAGCCCCAGCATTTT NA NA TRBJ1-5 TRBV6-5
CASRERAGSGDTQYF TGTGCCAGCAGGGAGAGGGCAGGGTCGGGCGATACGCAGTATTTT NA NA TRBJ2-3 TRBV7-9
CASSEMVHLSGYTF TGTGCCAGCAGTGAAATGGTTCATCTATCTGGCTACACCTTC NA NA TRBJ1-2 TRBV2
CASSVGLAGEDTQYF TGTGCCAGCAGCGTCGGACTAGCGGGAGAAGATACGCAGTATTTT TRBD2 once TRBJ2-3 TRBV9
CASSLGGLAIETQYF TGTGCCAGCAGCTTAGGGGGACTAGCGATAGAGACCCAGTACTTC TRBD2 once TRBJ2-5 TRBV7-8
CASSPSGSRDTQYF TGTGCCAGCAGCCCTAGCGGGAGTCGGGATACGCAGTATTTT TRBD2 NA TRBJ2-3 TRBV11-1
CSSGTLDSYNEQFF TGCAGCTCCGGGACTCTCGACTCCTACAATGAGCAGTTCTTC NA NA TRBJ2-1 TRBV29-1
CASRSLGGMNTEAFF TGTGCCAGTAGATCCCTGGGAGGCATGAACACTGAAGCTTTCTTT NA NA TRBJ1-1 TRBV19
CASSLGVGANVLTF TGTGCCAGCAGTTTAGGGGTTGGGGCCAACGTCCTGACTTTC NA NA TRBJ2-6 TRBV27
CASSHLPTFQGRADTQYF TGTGCCAGCAGTCATCTACCCACCTTTCAGGGGAGAGCAGATACGCAGTATTTT NA NA TRBJ2-3 TRBV2
CSVALAETSYEQYF TGCAGCGTGGCACTAGCGGAGACCTCCTACGAGCAGTACTTC TRBD2 once TRBJ2-7 TRBV29-1
CASSFGTLSGNTIYF TGTGCCAGCAGCTTTGGGACCCTCTCTGGAAACACCATATATTTT NA NA TRBJ1-3 TRBV5-6
CASSPDRGADTQYF TGTGCCAGCTCACCGGACAGGGGTGCAGATACGCAGTATTTT TRBD1 NA TRBJ2-3 TRBV18